This TCR beta chain was retrieved from a study of T-cell reconstitution after alpha-beta-depleted transplantation in children. Study results and caveats: Some patients' high day-60 TCRbeta diversity was traced to surviving recipient T cells and thymic progenitors. Reports say that about two months after transplant, the alpha-beta T cells came out of several hundred graft clones that had expanded. Newly made T cells mostly supplied T-cell counts and diversity one year after transplant.

Regarding this clonotype: The antigen is not known.

The J segment lost 2 bases and the V segment lost 6 bases, leaving 7 bases of the junction unmatched. The CDR3 has 15 amino acids. The germline gives CDR1 ENHRY, CDR2 SYGVKD. Preparing the TCRbeta library involved the use of unique molecular identifiers. TCRdb re-derived calls from the PCR reads in MiXCR, one entry per CDR3 protein. In the table there are roughly 420,000 distinct CDR3 sequences, about 16% of which are singletons. V gene TRBV10-3 combines with J gene TRBJ2-7; TRBD2 agrees at 10 bases. The receptor was derived from a boy in the first two years of life who had a stem cell transplant for Wiskott-Aldrich syndrome, so the T cells may come from the graft donor. The source material was PBMCs, mostly from graft donor cells, sampled 360 days after TCRalphabeta/CD19-depleted stem cell transplant. CDR3 sequence reads: CAIRSGLAETYEQYF. The DNA of the CDR3 is TGTGCCATCAGGAGTGGACTAGCGGAAACCTACGAGCAGTACTTC.